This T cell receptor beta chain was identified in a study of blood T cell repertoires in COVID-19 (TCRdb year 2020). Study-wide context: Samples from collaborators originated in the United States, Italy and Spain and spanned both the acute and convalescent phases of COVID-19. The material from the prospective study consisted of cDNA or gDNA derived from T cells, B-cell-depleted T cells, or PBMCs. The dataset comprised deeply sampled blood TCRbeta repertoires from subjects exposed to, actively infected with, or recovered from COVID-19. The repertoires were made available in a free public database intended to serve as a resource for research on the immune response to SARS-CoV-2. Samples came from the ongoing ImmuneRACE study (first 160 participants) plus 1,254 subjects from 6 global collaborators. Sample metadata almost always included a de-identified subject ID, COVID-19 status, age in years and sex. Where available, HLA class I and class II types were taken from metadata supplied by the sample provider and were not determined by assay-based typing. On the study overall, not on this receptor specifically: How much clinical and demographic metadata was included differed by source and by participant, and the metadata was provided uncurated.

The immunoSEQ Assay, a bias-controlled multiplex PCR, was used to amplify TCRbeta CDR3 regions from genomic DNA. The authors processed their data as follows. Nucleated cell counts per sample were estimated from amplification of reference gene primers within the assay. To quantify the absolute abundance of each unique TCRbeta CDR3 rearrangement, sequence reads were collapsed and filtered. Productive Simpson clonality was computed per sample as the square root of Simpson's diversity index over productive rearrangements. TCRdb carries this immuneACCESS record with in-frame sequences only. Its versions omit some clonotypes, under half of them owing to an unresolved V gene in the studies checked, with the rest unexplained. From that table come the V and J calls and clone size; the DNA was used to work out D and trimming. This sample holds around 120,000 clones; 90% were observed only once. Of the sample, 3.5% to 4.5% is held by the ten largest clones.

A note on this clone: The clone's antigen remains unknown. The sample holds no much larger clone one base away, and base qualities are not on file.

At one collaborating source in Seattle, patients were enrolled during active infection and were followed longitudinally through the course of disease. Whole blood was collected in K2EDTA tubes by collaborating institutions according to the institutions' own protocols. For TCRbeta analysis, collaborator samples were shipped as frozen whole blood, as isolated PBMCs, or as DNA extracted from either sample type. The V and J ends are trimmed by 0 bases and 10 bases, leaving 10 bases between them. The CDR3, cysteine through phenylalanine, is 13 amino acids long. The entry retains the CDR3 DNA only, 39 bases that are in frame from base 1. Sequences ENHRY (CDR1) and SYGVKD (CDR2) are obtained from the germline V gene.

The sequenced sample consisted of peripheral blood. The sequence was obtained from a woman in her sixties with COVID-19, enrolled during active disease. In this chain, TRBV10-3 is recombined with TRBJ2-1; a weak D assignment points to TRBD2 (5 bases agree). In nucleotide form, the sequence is TGTGCCATCAGTGAGTCTCTCGGGGTAGAGCAGTTCTTC. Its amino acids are CAISESLGVEQFF.